A single sample gave rise to the 4 T cell receptor beta chains below, sequenced in a study of blood T cells in healthy people across ages. Through a sample-barcoded 5' primer and a J-beta primer mix, a second PCR was run for roughly 6 to 11 cycles. TCRdb itself ran the 5' RACE reads through MiXCR, one entry per CDR3 protein. This repertoire shows approximately 1,700,000 distinct CDR3 sequences, about two fifths found once; its top ten account for 20% to 25%. Material for sequencing was blood. All receptors derive from a human donor in good health.

The chain combines TRBV18 with TRBJ2-1, with 9 bases identical to TRBD2. Unmatched junction bases numbered 7, after V lost 3 bases and J lost 4 bases. The CDR3 runs 16 residues. Germline V lookup: CDR1 KGHSH, CDR2 LQKENI. The CDR3 spells CASSPVIAGDYNEQFF. CDR3 DNA: TGTGCCAGCTCACCTGTTATAGCGGGGGATTACAATGAGCAGTTCTTC.

The chain recombines TRBV5-1 with TRBJ2-7, with 7 positions matching TRBD1. The J segment lost 2 bases and the V segment lost 7 bases, leaving 9 bases of the junction unmatched. The CDR3 has 14 residues. Per the germline V gene, CDR1 is SGHRS and CDR2 is YFSETQ. CDR3 nucleotides: TGCGCCAGCCAGGGGGACATCCCCCCCTACGAGCAGTACTTC. Translation gives CASQGDIPPYEQYF.

This chain connects TRBV20-1 to TRBJ2-1; 8 bases map to TRBD1. CDR1 and CDR2 from the germline V gene are DFQATT and SNEGSKA (reference sequence). After removal of 0 bases from V and 5 bases from J, the junction contained 6 bases not matched to a gene. This CDR3 has 15 residues. Here the CDR3 reads CSARDWGQAHNEQFF. DNA of the CDR3: TGCAGTGCTAGAGATTGGGGACAGGCCCACAATGAGCAGTTCTTC.

The rearrangement uses TRBV20-1 and TRBJ2-1; D possibly corresponds to TRBD2 (6 bases). The J call is in doubt because the DNA end fits TRBJ2-7 better. The CDR3 loop spans 16 amino acids. Germline CDR1 is DFQATT and CDR2 is SNEGSKA (reference sequence). CDR3 amino acids: CSARGVLALSYNEQYF. The DNA of the CDR3 is TGCAGTGCTAGAGGGGTCCTAGCGCTGTCCTACAATGAGCAGTACTTC.